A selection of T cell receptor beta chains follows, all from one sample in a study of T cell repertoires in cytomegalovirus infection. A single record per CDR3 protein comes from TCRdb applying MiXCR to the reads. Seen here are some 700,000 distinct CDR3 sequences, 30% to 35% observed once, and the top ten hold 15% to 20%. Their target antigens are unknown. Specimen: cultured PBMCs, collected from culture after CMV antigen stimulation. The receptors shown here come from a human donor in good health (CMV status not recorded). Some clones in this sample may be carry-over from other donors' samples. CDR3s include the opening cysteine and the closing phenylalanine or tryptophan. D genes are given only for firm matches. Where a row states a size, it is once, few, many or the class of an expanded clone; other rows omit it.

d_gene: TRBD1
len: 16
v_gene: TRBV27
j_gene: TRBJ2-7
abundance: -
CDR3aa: CASSSTPGTGSYEQYF
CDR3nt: TGTGCCAGCAGTTCAACCCCCGGGACAGGCTCCTACGAGCAGTACTTC

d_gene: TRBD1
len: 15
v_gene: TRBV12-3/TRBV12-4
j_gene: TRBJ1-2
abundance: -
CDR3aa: CASSPPGQGAYGYTF
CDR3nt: TGTGCCAGCAGTCCGCCGGGACAGGGGGCCTATGGCTACACCTTC

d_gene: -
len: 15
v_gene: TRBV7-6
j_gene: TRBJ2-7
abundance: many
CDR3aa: CASSLGYGERYEQYF
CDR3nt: TGTGCCAGCAGCTTAGGATACGGGGAGCGGTACGAGCAGTACTTC

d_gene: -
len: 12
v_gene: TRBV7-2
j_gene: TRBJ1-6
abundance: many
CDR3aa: CASSLAGSPLHF
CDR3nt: TGTGCCAGCAGCTTAGCAGGGTCACCCCTCCACTTT

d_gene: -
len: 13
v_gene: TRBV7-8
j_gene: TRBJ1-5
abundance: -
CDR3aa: CASSIQQDQPQHF
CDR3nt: TGTGCCAGCAGCATCCAACAGGATCAGCCCCAGCATTTT

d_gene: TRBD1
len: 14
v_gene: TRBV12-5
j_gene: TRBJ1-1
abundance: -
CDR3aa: CASGTGQGNTEAFF
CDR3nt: TGTGCTAGTGGTACCGGACAGGGGAACACTGAAGCTTTCTTT

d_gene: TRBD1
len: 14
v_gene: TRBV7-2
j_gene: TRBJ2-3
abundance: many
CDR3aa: CASSLYRGADTQYF
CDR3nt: TGTGCCAGCAGCTTGTACAGGGGAGCAGATACGCAGTATTTT

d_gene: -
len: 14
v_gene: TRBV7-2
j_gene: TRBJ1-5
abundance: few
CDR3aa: CASRLTGRNQPQHF
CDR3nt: TGTGCCAGCAGGCTTACTGGTCGAAATCAGCCCCAGCATTTT

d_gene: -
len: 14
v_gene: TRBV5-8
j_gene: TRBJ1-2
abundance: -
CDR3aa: CASSGKSRVYGYTF
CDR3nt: TGTGCCAGCAGCGGGAAGAGCAGGGTCTATGGCTACACCTTC

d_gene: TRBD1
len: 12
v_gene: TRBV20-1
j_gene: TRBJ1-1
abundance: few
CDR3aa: CSVRAGGTEAFF
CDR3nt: TGCAGTGTGAGGGCAGGGGGTACTGAAGCTTTCTTT

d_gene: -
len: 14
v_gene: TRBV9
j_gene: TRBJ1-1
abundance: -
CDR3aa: CASSAPGSTRTAFF
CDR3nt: TGTGCCAGCAGCGCCCCGGGCAGCACGAGAACGGCTTTCTTT

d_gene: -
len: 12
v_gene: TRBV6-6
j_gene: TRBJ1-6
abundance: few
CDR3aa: CASSLTGNTLHF
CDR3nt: TGTGCCAGCAGTCTGACGGGGAACACCCTCCACTTT

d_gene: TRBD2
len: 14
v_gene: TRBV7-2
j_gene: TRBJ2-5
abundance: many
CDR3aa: CASSYRGGRETQYF
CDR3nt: TGTGCCAGCAGCTATCGCGGGGGAAGGGAGACCCAGTACTTC

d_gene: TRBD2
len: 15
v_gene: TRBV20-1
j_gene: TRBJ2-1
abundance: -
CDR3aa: CSARDGERGGNEQFF
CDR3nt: TGCAGTGCTAGAGATGGGGAGCGGGGGGGAAATGAGCAGTTCTTC

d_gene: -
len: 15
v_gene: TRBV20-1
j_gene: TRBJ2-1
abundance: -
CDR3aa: CSARDRVRSYNEQFF
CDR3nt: TGCAGTGCTAGAGATCGGGTCCGCTCCTACAATGAGCAGTTCTTC

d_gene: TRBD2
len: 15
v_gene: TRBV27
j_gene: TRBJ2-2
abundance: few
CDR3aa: CASSSAGAGTGELFF
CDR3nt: TGTGCCAGCAGTTCAGCGGGAGCGGGCACCGGGGAGCTGTTTTTT

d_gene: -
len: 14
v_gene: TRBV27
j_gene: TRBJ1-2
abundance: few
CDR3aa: CASSLNQEMDGYTF
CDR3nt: TGTGCCAGCAGTTTGAATCAGGAGATGGACGGCTACACCTTC

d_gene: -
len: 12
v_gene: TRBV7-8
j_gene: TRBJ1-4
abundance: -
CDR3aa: CASARASEKLFF
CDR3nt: TGTGCCAGCGCCAGGGCCAGTGAAAAACTGTTTTTT

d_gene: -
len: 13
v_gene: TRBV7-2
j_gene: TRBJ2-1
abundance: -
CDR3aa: CASSSGLYLRQFF
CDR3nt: TGTGCCAGCAGCTCGGGACTGTACTTGCGGCAGTTCTTC

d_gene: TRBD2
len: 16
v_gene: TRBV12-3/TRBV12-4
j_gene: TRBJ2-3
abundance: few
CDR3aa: CASSLFSGRGLDTQYF
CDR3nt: TGTGCCAGCAGTTTGTTTAGCGGGAGAGGTTTAGATACGCAGTATTTT

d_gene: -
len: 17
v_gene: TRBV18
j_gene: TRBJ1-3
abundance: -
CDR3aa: CASSPRAAPISGITIYF
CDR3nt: TGTGCCAGCTCACCCCGCGCGGCTCCTATCTCTGGAATCACCATATATTTT

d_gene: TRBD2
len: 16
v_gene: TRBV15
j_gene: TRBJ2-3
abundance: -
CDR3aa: CATSSPPSGRRDTQYF
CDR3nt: TGTGCCACCAGCTCCCCCCCTAGCGGGAGAAGAGATACGCAGTATTTT

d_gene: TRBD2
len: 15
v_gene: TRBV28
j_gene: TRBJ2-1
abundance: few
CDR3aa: CASSFWTSGDNEQFF
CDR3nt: TGTGCCAGCAGTTTCTGGACTAGCGGGGACAATGAGCAGTTCTTC

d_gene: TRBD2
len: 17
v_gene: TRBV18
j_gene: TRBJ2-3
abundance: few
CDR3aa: CASSPPGGRGGTDTQYF
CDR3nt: TGTGCCAGCTCACCACCCGGCGGGAGAGGAGGCACAGATACGCAGTATTTT

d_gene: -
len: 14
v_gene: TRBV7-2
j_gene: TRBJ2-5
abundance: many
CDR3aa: CASSLTPSYLSQYF
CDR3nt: TGTGCCAGCAGCTTAACGCCCTCCTATCTGTCCCAGTACTTC

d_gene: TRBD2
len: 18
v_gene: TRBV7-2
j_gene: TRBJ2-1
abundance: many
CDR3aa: CASSLELIAGATYNEQFF
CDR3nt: TGTGCCAGCAGCCTAGAACTCATAGCGGGAGCCACCTACAATGAGCAGTTCTTC

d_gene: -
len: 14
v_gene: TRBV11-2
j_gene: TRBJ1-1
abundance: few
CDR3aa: CASSLSPMNTEAFF
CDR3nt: TGTGCCAGCAGCTTGAGCCCCATGAACACTGAAGCTTTCTTT

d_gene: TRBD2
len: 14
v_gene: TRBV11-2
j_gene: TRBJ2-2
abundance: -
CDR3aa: CASMHSGTTGELFF
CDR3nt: TGTGCCAGCATGCATAGCGGGACCACCGGGGAGCTGTTTTTT

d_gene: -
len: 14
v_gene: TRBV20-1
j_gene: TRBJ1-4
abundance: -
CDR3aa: CSATQQAPNEKLFF
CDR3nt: TGCAGTGCTACCCAACAGGCTCCTAATGAAAAACTGTTTTTT

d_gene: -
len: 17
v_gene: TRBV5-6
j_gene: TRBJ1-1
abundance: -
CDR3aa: CASSFGFGSAGNTEAFF
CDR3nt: TGTGCCAGCAGCTTCGGATTCGGCTCGGCGGGAAACACTGAAGCTTTCTTT